The 22 T cell receptor beta chains below come from one sample, sequenced in a study of CD8+CD57+ T cells in acquired aplastic anemia. TCR beta VDJ and CDR3 were profiled, and genomic DNA was the template. One entry per CDR3 protein results from TCRdb running MiXCR on the reads. The table has about 240,000 distinct CDR3 sequences, 45% to 50% seen once. Selection for sequencing was limited to patients who had shown CD8+CD57+ cell expansion by flow cytometry. Input material: sorted CD4+, CD8+, or CD8+CD57+ T cells (not recorded which) from PBMCs. The source is a human donor with aplastic anemia.

This clonotype was found a few times. The chain carries TRBV13 and TRBJ2-3, with 11 bases fitting TRBD2. V shed 5 bases, J shed 4 bases, and the junction held 8 bases outside the gene matches. The CDR3 is 16 amino acids. The germline CDR1 and CDR2 sequences are PRHDT and FYEKMQ (reference sequence). CDR3 DNA sequence: TGTGCCAGCAGCGTACTAGCGGGAGAACTCGCAGATACGCAGTATTTT. It is translated as CASSVLAGELADTQYF.

The J gene is TRBJ2-1, the V gene TRBV9; perhaps TRBD2 as D (5 bases). This CDR3 is 17 amino acids long. V lost 0 bases and J 9 bases, leaving 22 bases between the germline ends. From germline, CDR1 is SGDLS and CDR2 YYNGEE. Here the CDR3 reads CASSVAAETQRFSEQFF. CDR3 nucleotides: TGTGCCAGCAGCGTAGCAGCGGAAACCCAACGGTTCAGTGAGCAGTTCTTC.

At least ten counts were recorded for this clonotype. CDR3 loop: CSATSGRASVTDTQYF. The DNA for the CDR3 is TGCAGTGCGACTAGCGGGAGGGCCTCCGTGACAGATACGCAGTATTTT. This chain links TRBV20-1 with TRBJ2-3; TRBD2 agrees at 14 bases. The CDR3 is made up of 16 amino acids. Looked up from germline, CDR1 is DFQATT and CDR2 is SNEGSKA (reference sequence). V was clipped by 6 bases and J by 3 bases; unmatched bases: 8.

This clonotype was recorded only once. A much larger clone lies a single base off, so this may be a read error. The V and J genes are TRBV5-6 and TRBJ1-1; no clear D gene. CDR3 size: 13 residues. Germline V lookup: CDR1 SGHDT, CDR2 YYEEEE. CDR3 in amino acids: CACSLLPGTEAFF. Written as DNA, the CDR3 is TGTGCCTGCAGCTTGCTTCCGGGCACTGAAGCTTTCTTT.

The chain is built from TRBV5-4 and TRBJ2-7, with D unresolved. The CDR3 consists of 13 residues. Trimming pared 2 bases from V and 2 bases from J, leaving 8 bases between. The V gene's germline CDR1 is SGHNT and CDR2 YYREEE (reference sequence). This CDR3 reads CASSFSEAYEQYF. The DNA for the CDR3 is TGTGCCAGCAGCTTTAGTGAAGCCTACGAGCAGTACTTC.

This chain connects TRBV29-1 to TRBJ1-1; TRBD1 might be the D (6 bases). Germline lookup yields CDR1 SQVTM and CDR2 ANQGSEA. V was shortened by 1 base and J by 1 base, with 7 bases between the two germline ends. The CDR3 consists of 13 residues. The CDR3 coding sequence is TGCAGCGTTGAAGGGACAGCGAACACTGAAGCTTTCTTT. It is translated as CSVEGTANTEAFF.

V gene TRBV27 combines with J gene TRBJ2-7; 7 bases fit TRBD1. The germline CDR1 and CDR2 sequences are MNHEY and SMNVEV (reference sequence). The CDR3 is 13 amino acids. With 5 bases clipped from V and 6 bases from J, the junction kept 7 bases outside the gene matches. The CDR3, as DNA: TGTGCCAGCAGTATGACAGGGTTCAGCGAGCAGTACTTC. Amino acids: CASSMTGFSEQYF.

This rearrangement joins TRBV7-6 to TRBJ2-1; D is ambiguous. The CDR3 runs to 14 residues. Deletions cut 11 bases from V and 5 bases from J, with 19 bases between. Germline V gives CDR1 SGHVS, CDR2 FNYEAQ. CDR3 nucleotide sequence: TGTGCCGCAGCCCGCGATGGGATCAACAATGAGCAGTTCTTC. Amino acid sequence: CAAARDGINNEQFF.

For this clonotype: One end of the junction does not line up with germline, which may come from a read error. The chain joins TRBV25-1 to TRBJ1-6; TRBD1 aligns across 9 bases. Germline V gives CDR1 MGHDK, CDR2 SYGVNS. The CDR3 consists of 14 residues. The CDR3 sequence is CASGETGGNSPLRF. The DNA for the CDR3 is TGTGCCAGCGGGGAGACAGGGGGTAATTCGCCCCTCCGCTTT.

In its sample, this clonotype was seen a few times. The J gene is TRBJ1-4, the V gene TRBV2; TRBD1 aligns across 7 bases. With 6 bases clipped from V and 3 bases from J, the junction kept 7 bases outside the gene matches. This CDR3 has 15 residues. Germline V lookup: CDR1 SNHLY, CDR2 FYNNEI. The DNA for the CDR3 is TGTGCCAGCAGGACAGGTCAGGGGGCTAATGAAAAACTGTTTTTT. Protein product: CASRTGQGANEKLFF.

This clonotype was seen ten or more times. The chain carries TRBV9 and TRBJ1-2; D is unresolved. The CDR3 contains 15 residues. V was clipped by 4 bases and J by 2 bases, with 15 bases between them. Germline V gene lookup returns CDR1 SGDLS and CDR2 YYNGEE. The CDR3 sequence: CASSTPTDKNYGYTF. CDR3 coding DNA: TGTGCCAGCAGCACACCTACCGACAAGAACTATGGCTACACCTTC.

On this clonotype itself: A much larger clone differs by one base, so this may be a read error. This rearrangement joins TRBV4-1 to TRBJ2-7, with D possibly being TRBD2 (5 bases). This CDR3 region has 14 residues. Germline V gene lookup returns CDR1 MGHRA and CDR2 YSYEKL. The DNA for the CDR3 is TGCGCCAGCAGCCAAGATGGCGACGAGGGTGAGCAGTGCTTC. Its protein product is CASSQDGDEGEQCF.

Turning to this clonotype: Possible read error: a much larger clone is one base away. The CDR3 does not end in the conserved phenylalanine or tryptophan, so this is likely a read error. This sequence joins TRBV6-6 and TRBJ2-1; D not certain. The V gene lost 4 bases and the J gene lost 0 bases, with 13 bases spanning the gap. The CDR3 covers 16 residues. Germline V lookup: CDR1 MNHNY, CDR2 SVGAGI (reference sequence). CDR3 residues: CASSSPARSSYNEQFL. In DNA form, the CDR3 reads TGTGCCAGCAGTTCCCCAGCCCGGAGCTCCTACAATGAGCAGTTCCTC.

The chain employs TRBV29-1 and TRBJ2-3, with no clear D. V was pared by 3 bases and J by 5 bases, with 6 bases between. Germline V gene sequence: CDR1 SQVTM, CDR2 ANQGSEA. The CDR3 totals 11 residues. The DNA for the CDR3 is TGCAGCGTTGATTGGGGAGATACGCAGTATTTT. Translation gives CSVDWGDTQYF.

This clonotype was counted ten times or more. V is TRBV6-4 and J is TRBJ2-2, with unresolved D. Germline CDR1 is MRHNA and CDR2 is SNTAGT. The CDR3 contains 15 residues. V gave up 6 bases and J gave up 0 bases, with 11 bases separating them. CDR3: CASSAAEANTGELFF. The CDR3, as DNA: TGTGCCAGCAGCGCTGCAGAGGCGAACACCGGGGAGCTGTTTTTT.

This rearrangement joins TRBV27 to TRBJ2-5, with D tentatively TRBD1 (6 bases). Germline values: CDR1 MNHEY, CDR2 SMNVEV (reference sequence). V was pared by 6 bases and J by 5 bases, with 16 bases between. The CDR3 sequence is 14 residues long. The CDR3 coding sequence is TGTGCCAGCAGCCCCGGTTGGGGGCGGGAGACCCAGTACTTC. This gives the protein CASSPGWGRETQYF.

Ten or more counts support this clonotype. The rearrangement uses TRBV12-3 or TRBV12-4 and TRBJ1-2; D not certain. Between the trimmed V and J ends, which lost 2 bases and 8 bases, there was a span of 15 bases. CDR3 length equals 14 residues. CDR3 amino acids: CASSLIKRGYGYTF. As DNA, the CDR3 is TGTGCCAGCAGTTTAATCAAACGGGGTTACGGCTACACCTTC.

The genes are TRBV7-2 and TRBJ2-5; the D is unclear. This CDR3 is built from 12 residues. Trimming cost V 5 bases and J 5 bases, with 9 bases left between them. Germline V gene sequence: CDR1 SGHTA, CDR2 FQGNSA. The CDR3 nucleotides read TGTGCCAGCAGCGTAATTGGGGAGACCCAGTACTTC. Translated: CASSVIGETQYF.

This clonotype showed up just a few times. J is TRBJ1-6 and V is TRBV24-1, with D perhaps matching TRBD1 (5 bases). This CDR3 has 12 amino acids. V lost 6 bases and J 8 bases, leaving 7 bases between the germline ends. The germline gives CDR1 KGHDR, CDR2 SFDVKD. The CDR3 spells CATSRGDSPLHF. The DNA for the CDR3 is TGTGCCACCAGTCGAGGGGATTCACCCCTCCACTTT.

V and J are TRBV19 and TRBJ1-1; TRBD1 might be the D (5 bases). This CDR3 comprises 14 residues. The V gene's germline CDR1 is LNHDA and CDR2 SQIVND (reference sequence). V was trimmed by 4 bases and J by 1 base, leaving 10 bases between them. The CDR3 DNA reads TGTGCCAGTAGTACTATAACAGGGAACACTGAAGCTTTCTTT. Its translation is CASSTITGNTEAFF.

This clonotype was seen at least ten times. The chain has TRBV4-3 and TRBJ1-2; 8 bases line up with TRBD1. Per germline, CDR1 LGHNA and CDR2 YSLEER. Trimming took 0 bases from V and 7 from J; bases not matched to a gene: 7. CDR3 length: 15 amino acids. DNA for the CDR3: TGCGCCAGCAGCCAAGATGGTCCAGGGGGCTCTGGCTACACCTTC. This encodes CASSQDGPGGSGYTF.

V gene TRBV4-2 combines with J gene TRBJ2-1, with TRBD2 matching over 7 bases. Germline values: CDR1 LGHNA, CDR2 YNFKEQ. With 1 base clipped from V and 5 bases from J, the junction kept 14 bases outside the gene matches. The CDR3 length is 18 residues. The CDR3 region has the DNA TGTGCCAGCAGCCAAGTGGCACCCACAGCGGGGTGGAACAATGAGCAGTTCTTC. This encodes CASSQVAPTAGWNNEQFF.